Reported below is one T cell receptor beta chain. Its antigen is currently unknown. Semi-nested PCR with Nested Universal Primer A followed constant-region reverse priming of full-length variable regions. Using its own MiXCR run on the 5' RACE reads, TCRdb lists one record per CDR3 protein. The data hold some 54,000 distinct CDR3 sequences, with roughly 18% observed a single time. Whole-study findings and limits: In terms of TCR gene usage, tumor memory CD4+ T cells clustered together with blood and lymph node memory CD4+ cells, as well as with lymph node naive CD4+ cells. Tumor Treg TCRs overlapped most with tumor naive CD4+ cells.

Trimming took off 5 bases at V and 1 base at J, with 22 bases between the two ends. The CDR3 runs to 18 residues. Germline V gives CDR1 SGHAT, CDR2 FQNNGV. The clonotype comes from a female donor with breast cancer. The chain combines TRBV11-2 with TRBJ2-3; a possible D gene is TRBD2 (6 bases). The sequenced sample was naive CD4+ T cells sorted from blood. Stated subset: naive CD4+ T cells, CD4+CD45RA+CD25-. The CDR3 spells CASSIRAGSYYGTDTQYF. The CDR3 nucleotides read TGTGCCAGCAGCATCAGGGCCGGGAGCTACTACGGCACAGATACGCAGTATTTT. The whole variable domain, remainder taken from reference TRBV11-2 and TRBJ2-3, is EAGVAQSPRYKIIEKRQSVAFWCNPISGHATLYWYQQILGQGPKLLIQFQNNGVVDDSQLPKDRFSAERLKGVDSTLKIQPAKLEDSAVYLCASSIRAGSYYGTDTQYFGPGTRLTVL.